This record covers a single T cell receptor beta chain. The antigen remains undetermined. The sample belongs to a study of PD-1 blockade in classical Hodgkin lymphoma. Study-level points and caveats: Exclusion was applied to patients who started nivolumab under 1 year after ASCT. Diversity similar to that of newly diagnosed patients was seen at baseline in complete responders.

Autologous stem cell transplantation was followed by relapse in every patient, and brentuximab vedotin exposure varied. Out of thawed PBMCs, magnetic negative selection purified CD4+ T cells. Here immunoSEQ multiplex PCR was the method, and the copy in TCRdb shows in-frame clones only, minus some. This sample has around 34,000 clones, with 75% to 95% found just once. This CDR3 has 19 amino acids. Germline loops: CDR1 SEHNR, CDR2 FQNEAQ (reference sequence). The V segment lost 5 bases and the J segment 5 bases; nucleotides outside the gene matches: 23. This specimen consisted of CD4+ T cells from blood, obtained at baseline. J is TRBJ2-5 and V is TRBV7-9; 7 bases match TRBD2. This clonotype was sampled from a human donor with classical Hodgkin lymphoma. Here the CDR3 reads CASSETRGGRQGRGETQYF. The CDR3 nucleotides read TGTGCCAGCAGCGAAACCCGGGGAGGGCGCCAAGGTCGGGGGGAGACCCAGTACTTC. The variable domain in full, with the rest retrieved from reference TRBV7-9 and TRBJ2-5, is DTGVSQNPRHKITKRGQNVTFRCDPISEHNRLYWYRQTLGQGPEFLTYFQNEAQLEKSRLLSDRFSAERPKGSFSTLEIQRTEQGDSAMYLCASSETRGGRQGRGETQYFGPGTRLLVL.